The present T cell receptor beta chain was sequenced within a study of blood T cell repertoires in COVID-19. The data were produced by immunoSEQ multiplex PCR, yet TCRdb's version contains in-frame clones alone and is incomplete. This repertoire shows some 400,000 clones, about 90% found once; its top ten account for about 1.8%. Germline V CDR1 and CDR2: MDHEN, SYDVKM. There are 16 residues in the CDR3. V lost 6 bases and J lost 0, with 15 bases in between. The sample holds a few counts of this clone. The sample comprised PBMCs or T cells enriched from blood (not recorded which). The clonotype originates from a woman younger than 45 who had recovered from COVID-19. The rearrangement uses TRBV28 and TRBJ1-5; D is unresolved. In DNA, the CDR3 is TGTGCCAGCAGCTTGACCCGACTTTATAGCAATCAGCCCCAGCATTTT. Its protein product is CASSLTRLYSNQPQHF.